The sequence of this TCR beta chain was determined in a study of cytomegalovirus exposure and HLA in healthy donors. Regarding the study as a whole: A prior analysis recorded that most TCR beta V segments were productive about 87% or about 30% of the time. Reports state that TCR beta sequences accurately predicted most subjects' HLA-A and HLA-B alleles. Donor immune exposure was known only as CMV serostatus. In a later analysis, V- and J-gene trimming of beta chains associated with a DCLRE1C missense variant, replicated independently.

The CDR3 is 15 amino acids. With V trimmed by 1 base and J by 5 bases, 6 bases remained unmatched. CDR1 SGHVS and CDR2 FNYEAQ come from the germline V gene. This clone was detected many times. What it binds is unknown. The PCR contained 60 Vbeta and 13 Jbeta primers. Here immunoSEQ multiplex PCR was the method, and the copy in TCRdb shows in-frame clones only, minus some. The repertoire includes around 130,000 clones, roughly 74% of them detected once, and more than 6% sits in the top ten. This chain connects TRBV7-6 to TRBJ1-1, with 8 bases fitting TRBD1. The sequencing sample was made of PBMCs. The sequence was obtained from a man aged 35 to 55 in good health and CMV-seropositive. The CDR3: CASSLDDRGRTEAFF. The CDR3 DNA is TGTGCCAGCAGCTTAGACGACAGGGGACGAACTGAAGCTTTCTTT.